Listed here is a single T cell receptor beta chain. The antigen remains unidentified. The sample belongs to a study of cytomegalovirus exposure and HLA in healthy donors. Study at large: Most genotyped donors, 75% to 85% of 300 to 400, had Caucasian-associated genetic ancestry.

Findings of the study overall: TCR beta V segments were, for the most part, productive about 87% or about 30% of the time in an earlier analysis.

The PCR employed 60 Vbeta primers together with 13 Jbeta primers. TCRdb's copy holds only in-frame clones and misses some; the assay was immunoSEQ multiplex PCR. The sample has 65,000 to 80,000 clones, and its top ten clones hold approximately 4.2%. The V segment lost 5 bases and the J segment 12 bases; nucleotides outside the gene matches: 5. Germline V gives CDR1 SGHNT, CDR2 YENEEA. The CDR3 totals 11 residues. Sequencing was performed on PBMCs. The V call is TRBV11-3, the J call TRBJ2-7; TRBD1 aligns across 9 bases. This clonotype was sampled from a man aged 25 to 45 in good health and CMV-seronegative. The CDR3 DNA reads TGTGCCAGCAGCAAGACAGGGGGATCGTACTTC. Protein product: CASSKTGGSYF.